This entry concerns a single TCR beta chain. No antigen is known for it. The sample is drawn from a study of blood T cells in healthy people across ages. Turning to the study itself: Template-switching capture recovered about one barcoded beta molecule per two T cells.

Peripheral blood, approximately 10 milliliters per donor, was collected. Whole-study results and caveats: Significant beta diversity loss was already apparent by age around 40, declining roughly linearly.

The authors ran a second PCR of about 6 to 11 cycles using a sample-barcoded 5' primer and a J-beta primer mix. Tags on each cDNA molecule came from a template-switch adaptor with 12 random nucleotides. TCRdb itself ran the 5' RACE reads through MiXCR, one entry per CDR3 protein. The sample records about a million distinct CDR3 sequences, about two fifths being singletons. CDR1 and CDR2 from the germline V gene are MNHEY and SVGAGI. The CDR3 is 18 residues long. V shed 2 bases and J 0 bases; nucleotides not matched to a gene: 11. Sample: blood. The rearrangement links TRBV6-5 to TRBJ1-1; the match to TRBD1 covers 8 bases. This TCR was sampled from a man younger than 35 in good health. The CDR3 bases are TGTGCCAGCAGTTACACAGACTCCGGGACAGGCATGAACACTGAAGCTTTCTTT. This codes for CASSYTDSGTGMNTEAFF.